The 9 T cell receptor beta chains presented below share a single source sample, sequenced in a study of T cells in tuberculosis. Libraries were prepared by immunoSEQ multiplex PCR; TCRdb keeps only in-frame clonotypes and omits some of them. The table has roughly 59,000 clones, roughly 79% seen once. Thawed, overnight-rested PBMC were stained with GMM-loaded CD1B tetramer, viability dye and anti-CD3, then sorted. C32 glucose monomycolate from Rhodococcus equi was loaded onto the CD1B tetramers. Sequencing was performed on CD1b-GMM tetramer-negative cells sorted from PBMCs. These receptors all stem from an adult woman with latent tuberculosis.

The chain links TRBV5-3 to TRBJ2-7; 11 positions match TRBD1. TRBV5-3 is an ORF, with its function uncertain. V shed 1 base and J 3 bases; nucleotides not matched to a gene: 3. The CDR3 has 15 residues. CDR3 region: CARSLLGQGDYEQYF. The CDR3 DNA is TGTGCCAGAAGCTTGCTGGGACAGGGGGACTACGAGCAGTACTTC.

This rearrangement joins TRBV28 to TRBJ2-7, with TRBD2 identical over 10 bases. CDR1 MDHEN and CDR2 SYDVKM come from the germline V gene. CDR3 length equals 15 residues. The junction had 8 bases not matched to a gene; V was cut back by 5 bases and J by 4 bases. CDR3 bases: TGTGCCAGCAGTCGACCGGGACTAGCGCTTTACGAGCAGTACTTC. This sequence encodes CASSRPGLALYEQYF.

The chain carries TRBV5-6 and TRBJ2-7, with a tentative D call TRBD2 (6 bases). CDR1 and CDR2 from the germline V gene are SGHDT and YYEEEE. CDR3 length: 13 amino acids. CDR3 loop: CASRRGISYEQYF. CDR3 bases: TGTGCTTCTAGGAGGGGTATTTCCTACGAGCAGTACTTC.

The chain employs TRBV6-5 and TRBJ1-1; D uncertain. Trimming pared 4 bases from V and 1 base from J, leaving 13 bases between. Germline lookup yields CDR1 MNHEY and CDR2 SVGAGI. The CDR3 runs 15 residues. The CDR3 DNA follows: TGTGCCAGCAGTTTTTCCTACTCTGGGAACACTGAAGCTTTCTTT. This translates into CASSFSYSGNTEAFF.

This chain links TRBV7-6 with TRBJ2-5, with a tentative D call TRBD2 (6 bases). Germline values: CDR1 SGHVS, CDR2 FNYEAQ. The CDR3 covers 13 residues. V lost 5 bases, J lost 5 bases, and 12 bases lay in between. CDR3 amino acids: CASSGGGWETQYF. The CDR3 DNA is TGTGCCAGCAGCGGTGGGGGGTGGGAGACCCAGTACTTC.

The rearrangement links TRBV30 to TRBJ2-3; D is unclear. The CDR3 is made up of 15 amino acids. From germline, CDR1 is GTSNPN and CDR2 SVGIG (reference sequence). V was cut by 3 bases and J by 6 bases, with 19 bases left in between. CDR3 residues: CAWRGRPTPRDTQYF. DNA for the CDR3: TGTGCCTGGAGGGGTAGACCCACTCCCAGGGATACGCAGTATTTT.

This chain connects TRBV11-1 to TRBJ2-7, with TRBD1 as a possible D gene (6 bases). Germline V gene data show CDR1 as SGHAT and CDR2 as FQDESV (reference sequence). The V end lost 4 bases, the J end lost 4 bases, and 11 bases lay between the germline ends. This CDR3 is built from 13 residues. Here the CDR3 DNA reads TGTGCCAGCAGCTCCCGGACAGATTACGAGCAGTACTTC. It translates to CASSSRTDYEQYF.

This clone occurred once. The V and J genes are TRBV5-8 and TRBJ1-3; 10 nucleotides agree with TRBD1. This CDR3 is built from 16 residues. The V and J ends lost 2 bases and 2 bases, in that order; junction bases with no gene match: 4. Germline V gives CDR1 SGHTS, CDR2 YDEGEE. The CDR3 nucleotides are TGTGCCAGCAGCTTAAGGGACAGGGGTACTGGAAACACCATATATTTT. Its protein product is CASSLRDRGTGNTIYF.

This CDR3 is CASSRSIAADTEAFF. The CDR3 DNA follows: TGCGCCAGCAGCCGATCGATCGCGGCCGACACTGAAGCTTTCTTT. The chain carries TRBV5-1 and TRBJ1-1; D is undetermined. This CDR3 has 15 amino acids. The V end lost 4 bases, the J end lost 3 bases, and 16 bases lay between the germline ends. From germline, CDR1 is SGHRS and CDR2 YFSETQ. Based on the CDR3 plus reference TRBV5-1 and TRBJ1-1, the full variable domain is KAGVTQTPRYLIKTRGQQVTLSCSPISGHRSVSWYQQTPGQGLQFLFEYFSETQRNKGNFPGRFSGRQFSNSRSEMNVSTLELGDSALYLCASSRSIAADTEAFFGQGTRLTVV.